A single TCR beta chain is shown here with its context. The target antigen is unknown. The data are from a study of T cell responses to AZD1222 COVID-19 vaccine. Study summary: Researchers grouped second doses given at about 4 or about 12 weeks into one pool.

The CDR3 is 17 amino acids. Germline loops: CDR1 WSHSY, CDR2 SAAADI. Deletions cut 6 bases from V and 1 base from J, with 21 bases between. Only in-frame clones appear in the TCRdb table, and some are missing; sequencing was by immunoSEQ multiplex PCR. The table shows about 73,000 clones, with around 88% occurring only once. General study findings and limits: Spike was spanned by vaccine-associated CD4 TCRs, with dominance at 160-218 and 743-854. Just a handful of AZD1222 recipients tested seropositive at baseline. It should be noted that donors were predominantly white British and more often female, and clonal diversity was possibly underestimated.

J is TRBJ1-1 and V is TRBV10-2; no clear D gene. The receptor was isolated from an adult in good health. The input for sequencing was peripheral blood, taken on day 0 of AZD1222 vaccination. CDR3 residues: CASRDRAIRSSNTEAFF. The CDR3 bases are TGCGCCAGCAGGGACCGCGCGATCAGGTCCTCGAACACTGAAGCTTTCTTT.